A selection of T cell receptor beta chains follows, all from one sample in a study of blood T cell repertoires in COVID-19. The method was immunoSEQ multiplex PCR; TCRdb's version includes in-frame clones alone and lacks a portion of them. The sample has 150,000 to 200,000 clones, 90% seen once. The source material was peripheral blood. The receptor source for this set is a man aged 60-69 years with active or convalescent COVID-19. Each CDR3 is given with its conserved first and last residue.

v_call cdr3_aa
TRBV6-1 CASSEEGRRTEAFF
TRBV7-9 CASSLPVTEAFF
TRBV5-1 CASSSGGTSGSSGNEQFF
TRBV3-1/TRBV3-2 CASSQAPSSGSTDTQYF
TRBV19 CASSPEGQVGNEKLFF
TRBV11-2 CASSLVDRVYSGNTIYF
TRBV11-3 CASSLRTGTNPPGELFF
TRBV19 CASSVGQGPQPQHF
TRBV27 CASSLGLAVSQETQYF
TRBV4-2 CASSQGQITGNTIYF
TRBV7-9 CASSFRTGLNTEAFF
TRBV6-1 CASSEAGARGNTIYF
TRBV18 CASSPPIGTGVGGTEAFF
TRBV30 CAWSLVTGELFF
TRBV18 CASSPYPGTPYEQYF
TRBV6-5 CASSYVAGEYNEQFF
TRBV4-1 CASSQDPDRAFVNEQFF
TRBV6-4 CAAIRRAYEQYF
TRBV5-1 CASSPGTSWGTDTQYF
TRBV7-9 CASSLDWPGSLMEQFF
TRBV5-6 CASSIGSLPYEQYF
TRBV5-1 CASSRDSQRKETQYF
TRBV15 CATSGRTGINEKLFF
TRBV11-2 CASSLAHWETSGYNEQFF
TRBV18 CASSPRGQALNGYTF
TRBV30 CAAARADTQYF
TRBV3-1/TRBV3-2 CASSQEGGVGQGNQPQHF
TRBV9 CASSVDPGRGSYEQYF
TRBV5-1 CASSLVSSGTGGGYTF
TRBV30 CAWAVGGKRTDTQYF
TRBV11-2 CASSLERAGAHHEQYF
TRBV5-8 CASSLGPADTIYF
TRBV4-1 CASSQKTGGDLLYTDTQYF
TRBV7-8 CASSLILGSTLNTIYF